Presented here are 6 T cell receptor beta chains from one specimen sequenced in a study of shared clonotypes between healthy human individuals. Only in-frame clones appear in the TCRdb table, and some are missing; sequencing was by immunoSEQ multiplex PCR. The table shows over 2 million clones, with around 93% occurring only once. The sequenced material came from naive CD4+ T cells from PBMCs. As for subset: CD45RA+ positively selected. Source of these receptors: a man aged 18 to 35 in good health. Some clones in this sample may be carry-over from other donors' samples.

The chain uses TRBV9 and TRBJ2-5, with D perhaps given as TRBD1 or TRBD2 (6 bases each). The germline gives CDR1 SGDLS, CDR2 YYNGEE. The CDR3 extends over 16 amino acids. V was pared by 3 bases and J by 5 bases, with 20 bases between. The CDR3 sequence: CASSAAQGGGGETQYF. DNA for the CDR3: TGTGCCAGCAGCGCCGCACAGGGCGGAGGGGGGGAGACCCAGTACTTC.

The count of this clone is one. The V and J genes are TRBV11-2 and TRBJ2-4; 8 bases agree with TRBD2. J gave up 0 bases and V 5 bases, and 12 bases lay outside the gene matches. The length of the CDR3 is 18 residues. The germline gives CDR1 SGHAT, CDR2 FQNNGV. This CDR3 is CASSTFAGGGLAKNIQYF. For the CDR3, the DNA is TGTGCCAGCAGCACCTTCGCGGGAGGAGGCCTAGCCAAAAACATTCAGTACTTC.

This clone has just a few counts. V usage is TRBV9 and J usage is TRBJ1-1; no firm D call. Trimming removed 1 base at V and 0 bases at J, with 7 bases between. CDR3 length: 14 residues. Germline lookup yields CDR1 SGDLS and CDR2 YYNGEE. The CDR3 DNA reads as TGTGCCAGCAGCGTATCAGTTTTGAACACTGAAGCTTTCTTT. Its translation is CASSVSVLNTEAFF.

This chain connects TRBV7-9 to TRBJ1-2; the D gene is possibly TRBD1 (5 bases). Germline V gives CDR1 SEHNR, CDR2 FQNEAQ (reference sequence). V was pared by 5 bases and J by 8 bases, with 18 bases between. CDR3 size: 14 residues. CDR3 loop: CASSLNRDLRGYTF. As DNA, the CDR3 is TGTGCCAGCAGCCTAAACCGGGACCTCCGAGGCTACACCTTC.

This chain uses TRBV6-1 with TRBJ2-1, with 7 nucleotides matching TRBD2. The CDR3 is made up of 15 amino acids. Germline lookup yields CDR1 MNHNS and CDR2 SASEGT. The trim removed 0 bases at V and 5 bases at J, leaving 4 bases unmatched. For the CDR3, the DNA is TGTGCCAGCAGTGAAGCGCTAGCGGCGGACAATGAGCAGTTCTTC. Translating it yields CASSEALAADNEQFF.

The genes are TRBV28 and TRBJ1-1; no clear D gene. Trimming removed 2 bases at V and 11 bases at J, with 9 bases between. This CDR3 comprises 11 residues. CDR1 MDHEN and CDR2 SYDVKM come from the germline V gene. The CDR3 region is CASSLQEAAFF. CDR3 nucleotide sequence: TGTGCCAGCAGTTTACAGGAAGCGGCTTTCTTT.